The 29 T cell receptor beta chains below come from one sample, sequenced in a study of blood T cells in healthy people across ages. The second PCR ran about 7 to 12 cycles with a sample-barcoded 5' primer and J-beta primers. Each CDR3 protein gets one entry after TCRdb re-called the 5' RACE reads with MiXCR. The sample contains some 1.7 million distinct CDR3 sequences, roughly 30% of which appear only once. What was sequenced was blood. Source of these receptors: a woman aged 25 to 39 in good health.

The chain recombines TRBV15 with TRBJ2-5; 7 nucleotides align to TRBD1. There are 15 residues in the CDR3. Per the germline V gene, CDR1 is LNHNV and CDR2 is YYDKDF (reference sequence). Trimming cost V 1 base and J 4 bases; bases outside gene matches: 6. The DNA of the CDR3 is TGTGCCACCAGCAGAGCCGGGACAGCTCGAGAGACCCAGTACTTC. Protein product: CATSRAGTARETQYF.

The chain uses TRBV5-6 and TRBJ2-1; D gene uncertain. Germline V gene data show CDR1 as SGHDT and CDR2 as YYEEEE. Deletions cut 3 bases from V and 8 bases from J, with 15 bases between. The CDR3 sequence is 14 residues long. This chain's CDR3 is CASSSLTTNDEQFF. CDR3 nucleotides: TGTGCCAGCAGCTCATTGACAACGAACGATGAGCAGTTCTTC.

The table lists this clonotype with a few counts. The chain couples TRBV6-6 to TRBJ1-5; unclear D gene. Germline V lookup: CDR1 MNHNY, CDR2 SVGAGI (reference sequence). The CDR3 totals 16 residues. The V end was cut by 5 bases, the J end by 0 bases, with 14 bases between. CDR3 bases: TGTGCCAGCAGTCCCCAGGCCCCGGGTAGCAATCAGCCCCAGCATTTT. Encoded protein: CASSPQAPGSNQPQHF.

This clonotype was recorded a few times. The genes are TRBV6-1 and TRBJ2-3; possibly TRBD2 for D (5 bases). Between the trimmed V and J ends, which lost 11 bases and 8 bases, there was a span of 11 bases. The CDR3 length is 10 residues. Germline assignment: CDR1 MNHNS and CDR2 SASEGT. CDR3 amino acids: CAAAGGTQYF. The CDR3 region has the DNA TGTGCCGCGGCGGGTGGTACGCAGTATTTT.

The sample holds many counts of this clonotype. The chain employs TRBV7-9 and TRBJ1-2, with D perhaps matching TRBD1 (6 bases). Trimming took off 0 bases at V and 3 bases at J, with 11 bases between the two ends. This CDR3 comprises 15 residues. CDR1 is SEHNR and CDR2 is FQNEAQ in the germline V gene (reference sequence). The CDR3, as DNA: TGTGCCAGCAGCTTAGCGCAGAGACAGGACTATGGCTACACCTTC. This sequence encodes CASSLAQRQDYGYTF.

The CDR3 reads CASRRLLGETQYF. DNA of the CDR3: TGTGCCAGCAGGCGACTTCTCGGAGAGACCCAGTACTTC. The chain has TRBV2 and TRBJ2-5; D is undetermined. Trimming removed 6 bases from V and 4 bases from J, with 12 bases in between. The CDR3 is 13 amino acids. Germline V gene lookup returns CDR1 SNHLY and CDR2 FYNNEI.

The chain couples TRBV12-3 or TRBV12-4 to TRBJ1-1; no definite D call. V gave up 10 bases and J gave up 4 bases, with 16 bases separating them. This CDR3 has 13 amino acids. In DNA form, the CDR3 reads TGTGCCACCACCGGGCATGAAGGCACTGAAGCTTTCTTT. Its translation: CATTGHEGTEAFF.

This clonotype has only a few counts. This rearrangement joins TRBV3-1 to TRBJ1-6; D is ambiguous. V was clipped by 0 bases and J by 6 bases, with 6 bases between them. The CDR3 is 14 amino acids. From germline, CDR1 is LGHDT and CDR2 YNNKEL (reference sequence). Here the CDR3 DNA reads TGTGCCAGCAGCCAAGATCCGGCTAATTCACCCCTCCACTTT. Translated: CASSQDPANSPLHF.

This clonotype has only a few counts. V and J are TRBV12-3 or TRBV12-4 and TRBJ2-1; 9 nucleotides align to TRBD2. The CDR3 is 14 amino acids. V lost 8 bases and J lost 6; bases outside the gene matches: 8. The CDR3 reads CASGSGGLINEQFF. For the CDR3, the DNA is TGTGCCAGCGGTAGCGGGGGCCTAATCAATGAGCAGTTCTTC.

V and J are TRBV7-9 and TRBJ1-2, with 10 bases fitting TRBD1. The germline V gene encodes CDR1 SEHNR and CDR2 FQNEAQ (reference sequence). The CDR3 spans 16 residues. J lost 0 bases, V lost 0 bases, and 1 base had no gene match. In nucleotides, the CDR3 is TGTGCCAGCAGCTTAGCAGGGACAGGGGCTAACTATGGCTACACCTTC. This gives the protein CASSLAGTGANYGYTF.

The CDR3 loop is CASSQWAGQGAYNEQFF. In DNA form, the CDR3 reads TGCGCCAGCAGCCAGTGGGCCGGACAGGGGGCATACAATGAGCAGTTCTTC. V and J are TRBV4-1 and TRBJ2-1; 11 bases fit TRBD1. The V and J ends lost 3 bases and 4 bases, in that order; junction bases with no gene match: 8. CDR1 is MGHRA and CDR2 is YSYEKL in the germline V gene. The CDR3 extends over 17 amino acids.

This clonotype occurred many times. This rearrangement joins TRBV10-3 to TRBJ2-7; TRBD2 matches at 10 bases. CDR3 length: 14 residues. Germline loops: CDR1 ENHRY, CDR2 SYGVKD. Unmatched junction bases numbered 9, after V lost 10 bases and J lost 3 bases. Here the CDR3 reads CATGVAGGGYEQYF. The CDR3 bases are TGTGCCACCGGGGTAGCGGGAGGAGGCTACGAGCAGTACTTC.

This rearrangement joins TRBV2 to TRBJ1-1; possibly TRBD1 for D (5 bases). The germline CDR1 and CDR2 sequences are SNHLY and FYNNEI. CDR3 size: 13 residues. Trimming left V 3 bases short and J 10 bases short, with 15 bases between. CDR3 coding DNA: TGTGCCAGCAGTGATGGTGATTTTAGGGGAGCTTTCTTT. It is translated as CASSDGDFRGAFF.

CDR3 in amino acids: CASSLDRGVDTQYF. CDR3 bases: TGTGCCAGCAGCTTGGACAGGGGTGTCGATACGCAGTATTTT. The rearrangement joins TRBV7-3 to TRBJ2-3; 9 bases agree with TRBD1. The trim removed 3 bases at V and 6 bases at J, leaving 4 bases unmatched. The CDR3 contains 14 residues. In germline, CDR1 is SGHTA, CDR2 FQGTGA.

Points on this clonotype: Germline and junction disagree at one end, which may indicate a read error. The chain recombines TRBV7-2 with TRBJ2-4; 13 positions agree with TRBD2. The better agreement between TRBJ2-7 and the DNA end casts doubt on the J call. The germline V gene has CDR1 SGHTA and CDR2 FQGNSA. The CDR3 runs to 15 residues. CDR3 residues: CVSSPTSGRAYEQYF. CDR3 nucleotides: TGTGTCAGCAGCCCCACTAGCGGGAGGGCCTACGAGCAGTACTTC.

This clonotype was detected a few times. The chain carries TRBV29-1 and TRBJ2-7; TRBD2 is a possible D gene (6 bases). Near its end, the DNA agrees better with TRBJ2-5, so the J call may be wrong. Germline assignment: CDR1 SQVTM and CDR2 ANQGSEA. CDR3 length equals 12 residues. CDR3 residues: CSARGIHQTQYF. The DNA of the CDR3 is TGCAGCGCCCGGGGGATTCACCAGACCCAGTACTTC.

Points on this clonotype: This could be a read error, since a much larger clone is one nucleotide away. The V and J genes are TRBV4-1 and TRBJ2-1, with 12 bases lining up with TRBD2. CDR1 is MGHRA, CDR2 YSYEKL, per germline. The CDR3 length is 14 residues. The CDR3 is CAGSRTSGTDEQFF. The CDR3, as DNA: TGCGCCGGCAGCCGGACTAGCGGGACGGATGAGCAGTTCTTC.

This clonotype was counted between two and nine times. The V and J genes are TRBV20-1 and TRBJ2-3; a weak D match, TRBD2 (5 bases). The V gene lost 0 bases and the J gene lost 2 bases, with 9 bases spanning the gap. CDR1 and CDR2 (germline): DFQATT, SNEGSKA (reference sequence). The CDR3 has 14 residues. CDR3 nucleotides: TGCAGTGCTAGAGATCTCCGGGACACAGATACGCAGTATTTT. It is translated as CSARDLRDTDTQYF.

Of note for this clonotype: This could be a read error, since a much larger clone is one nucleotide away. The missing conserved phenylalanine or tryptophan at the end of this CDR3 makes a read error likely. This chain connects TRBV10-3 to TRBJ2-1; TRBD1 matches at 10 bases. The junction had 6 bases not matched to a gene; V was cut back by 5 bases and J by 5 bases. CDR1 and CDR2 from the germline V gene are ENHRY and SYGVKD. The CDR3 totals 15 residues. The CDR3: CAISRSGTGDNEQFS. The CDR3 DNA sequence: TGTGCCATCAGTCGGTCGGGGACAGGGGACAATGAGCAGTTCTCC.

This clonotype occurred many times. J is TRBJ2-1 and V is TRBV7-2; 8 bases are shared with TRBD1. V lost 2 bases and J lost 2; bases outside the gene matches: 5. In germline, CDR1 is SGHTA, CDR2 FQGNSA. The CDR3 has 16 amino acids. The CDR3 DNA reads TGTGCCAGCAGCTTAACAGGGGGGCCTACCTACAATGAGCAGTTCTTC. This encodes CASSLTGGPTYNEQFF. Full variable domain (missing parts from reference TRBV7-2 and TRBJ2-1): GAGVSQSPSNKVTEKGKDVELRCDPISGHTALYWYRQSLGQGLEFLIYFQGNSAPDKSGLPSDRFSAERTGGSVSTLTIQRTQQEDSAVYLCASSLTGGPTYNEQFFGPGTRLTVL.

This chain uses TRBV4-1 with TRBJ2-1; 9 bases agree with TRBD1. V was clipped by 2 bases and J by 7 bases; unmatched bases: 3. The CDR3 covers 14 residues. Germline V gene data show CDR1 as MGHRA and CDR2 as YSYEKL. CDR3 bases: TGCGCCAGCAGCCAACCGACAGGGGGGAATGAGCAGTTCTTC. Protein product: CASSQPTGGNEQFF.

A few counts support this clonotype. The rearrangement joins TRBV20-1 to TRBJ2-7; D is uncertain. This CDR3 has 15 residues. CDR1 DFQATT and CDR2 SNEGSKA come from the germline V gene (reference sequence). Trimming pared 0 bases from V and 2 bases from J, leaving 14 bases between. This CDR3 is CSARDLLEGAYEQYF. In DNA, the CDR3 is TGCAGTGCTAGAGATCTCCTAGAAGGAGCCTACGAGCAGTACTTC.

A few counts support this clonotype. The chain recombines TRBV4-2 with TRBJ2-1; the match to TRBD2 covers 8 bases. CDR1 is LGHNA, CDR2 YNFKEQ, per germline. V trimming: 4 bases; J trimming: 7 bases; junction bases outside the gene matches: 12. This CDR3 spans 16 amino acids. CDR3 region: CASSLLGRGGRNEQFF. The CDR3 DNA is TGTGCCAGCAGCCTCCTAGGTCGGGGGGGCCGAAATGAGCAGTTCTTC.

This clonotype was counted between two and nine times. The chain joins TRBV7-9 to TRBJ2-3, with 9 bases fitting TRBD2. Germline V gene data show CDR1 as SEHNR and CDR2 as FQNEAQ (reference sequence). This CDR3 contains 15 residues. The V segment lost 5 bases and the J segment 6 bases; nucleotides outside the gene matches: 9. The CDR3 region is CASSRRSGRTDTQYF. The CDR3 DNA reads as TGTGCCAGCAGCCGCCGTAGCGGGAGAACGGATACGCAGTATTTT.

The chain recombines TRBV25-1 with TRBJ2-3; 7 bases match TRBD1. J gave up 2 bases and V 3 bases, and 8 bases lay outside the gene matches. The CDR3 spans 16 residues. Looked up from germline, CDR1 is MGHDK and CDR2 is SYGVNS. The CDR3 coding sequence is TGTGCCAGCAGTGACAAGGGGACAGTGTCCACAGATACGCAGTATTTT. Its protein product is CASSDKGTVSTDTQYF.

This clonotype was seen more than once but under ten times. The genes are TRBV12-3 or TRBV12-4 and TRBJ1-1; D gene ambiguous. This CDR3 comprises 12 residues. V was shortened by 6 bases and J by 1 base, with 6 bases between the two germline ends. The DNA for the CDR3 is TGTGCCAGCAGGGAGTCGAACACTGAAGCTTTCTTT. Amino acid sequence: CASRESNTEAFF.

This clonotype was seen many times. The chain is built from TRBV28 and TRBJ2-7; 8 bases align to TRBD1. The length of the CDR3 is 16 residues. The V gene end was trimmed by 5 bases and the J gene end by 0 bases; junction bases not matched to a gene: 9. CDR1 is MDHEN, CDR2 SYDVKM, per germline. The CDR3 protein is CASSLVSGQDSYEQYF. CDR3 DNA sequence: TGTGCCAGCAGTCTAGTCTCGGGACAGGACTCCTACGAGCAGTACTTC.

The V call is TRBV5-1, the J call TRBJ1-1; 10 nucleotides line up with TRBD1. The CDR3 is 17 amino acids. Unmatched junction bases numbered 16, after V lost 7 bases and J lost 4 bases. Germline V lookup: CDR1 SGHRS, CDR2 YFSETQ. CDR3 residues: CASRLQTGGAGVTEAFF. For the CDR3, the DNA is TGCGCCAGCCGCCTTCAGACAGGGGGCGCAGGGGTCACTGAAGCTTTCTTT. Drawing the rest from reference TRBV5-1 and TRBJ1-1, the complete variable domain is KAGVTQTPRYLIKTRGQQVTLSCSPISGHRSVSWYQQTPGQGLQFLFEYFSETQRNKGNFPGRFSGRQFSNSRSEMNVSTLELGDSALYLCASRLQTGGAGVTEAFFGQGTRLTVV.

V is TRBV6-5 and J is TRBJ2-4, with D tentatively TRBD1 or TRBD2 (5 bases each). With the DNA end fitting TRBJ2-7 better, the J assignment may be wrong. Germline V gene data show CDR1 as MNHEY and CDR2 as SVGAGI. CDR3 size: 14 residues. The CDR3 loop reads CASSPPRQGREQYF. CDR3 coding DNA: TGTGCCAGCAGTCCTCCCCGGCAGGGACGCGAGCAGTACTTC.